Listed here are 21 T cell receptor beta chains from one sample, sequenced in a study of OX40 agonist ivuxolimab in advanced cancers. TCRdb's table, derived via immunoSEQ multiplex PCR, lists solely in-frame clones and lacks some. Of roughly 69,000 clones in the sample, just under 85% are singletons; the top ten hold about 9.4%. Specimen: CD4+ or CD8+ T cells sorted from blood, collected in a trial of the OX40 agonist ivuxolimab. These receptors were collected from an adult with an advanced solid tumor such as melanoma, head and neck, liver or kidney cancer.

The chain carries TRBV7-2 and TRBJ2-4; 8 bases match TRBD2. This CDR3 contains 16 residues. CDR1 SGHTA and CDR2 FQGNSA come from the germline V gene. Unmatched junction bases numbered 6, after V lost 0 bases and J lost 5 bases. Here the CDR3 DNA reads TGTGCCAGCAGCTTAGCGGGGCTAGCGGGCGAAAACATTCAGTACTTC. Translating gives CASSLAGLAGENIQYF.

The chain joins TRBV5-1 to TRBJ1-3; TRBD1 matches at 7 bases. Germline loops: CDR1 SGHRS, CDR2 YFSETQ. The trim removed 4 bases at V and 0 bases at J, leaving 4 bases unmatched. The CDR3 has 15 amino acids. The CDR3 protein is CASSEGANSGNTIYF. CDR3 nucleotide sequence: TGCGCCAGCAGCGAGGGGGCTAACTCTGGAAACACCATATATTTT.

In DNA, the CDR3 is TGTGCCAGCTCCTGGCGGGAGGATACCTACGAGCAGTACTTC. Amino acids: CASSWREDTYEQYF. The genes are TRBV6-5 and TRBJ2-7, with 8 bases identical to TRBD2. V lost 8 bases, J lost 2 bases, and 8 bases stayed unmatched. Germline CDR1 is MNHEY and CDR2 is SVGAGI. The CDR3 totals 14 residues.

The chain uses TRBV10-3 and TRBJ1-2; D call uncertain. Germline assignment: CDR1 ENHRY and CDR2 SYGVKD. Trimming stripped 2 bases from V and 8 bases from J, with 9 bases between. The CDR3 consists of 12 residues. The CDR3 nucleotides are TGTGCCATCAGTGAGGGGTTTATGGGCTACACCTTC. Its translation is CAISEGFMGYTF.

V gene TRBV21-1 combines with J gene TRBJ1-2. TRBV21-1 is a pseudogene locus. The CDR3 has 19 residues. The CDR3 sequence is CASSKGETDDIKTNYGYTF. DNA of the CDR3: TGTGCCAGCAGCAAAGGTGAAACGGATGATATAAAGACTAACTATGGCTACACCTTC.

The CDR3 reads CASSSRGVGSPLHF. In nucleotides, the CDR3 is TGTGCCAGCAGCTCGCGGGGGGTGGGATCACCCCTCCACTTT. This chain uses TRBV9 with TRBJ1-6; perhaps TRBD1 as D (5 bases). Germline CDR1 is SGDLS and CDR2 is YYNGEE. The ends were cut back, 4 bases at V and 10 bases at J, with 15 bases in the middle. The CDR3 has 14 amino acids.

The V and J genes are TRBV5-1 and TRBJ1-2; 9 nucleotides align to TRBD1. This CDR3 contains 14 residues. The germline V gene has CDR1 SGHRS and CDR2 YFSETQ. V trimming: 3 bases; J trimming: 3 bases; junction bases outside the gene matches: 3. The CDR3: CASSWGDRDYGYTF. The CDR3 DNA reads TGCGCCAGCAGCTGGGGGGACAGGGACTATGGCTACACCTTC.

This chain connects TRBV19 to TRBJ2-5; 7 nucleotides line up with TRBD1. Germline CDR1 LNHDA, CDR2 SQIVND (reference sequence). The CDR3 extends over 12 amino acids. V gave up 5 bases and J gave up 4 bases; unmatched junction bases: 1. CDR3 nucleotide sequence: TGTGCCAGTAGTTCAGGGGGAGAGACCCAGTACTTC. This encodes CASSSGGETQYF.

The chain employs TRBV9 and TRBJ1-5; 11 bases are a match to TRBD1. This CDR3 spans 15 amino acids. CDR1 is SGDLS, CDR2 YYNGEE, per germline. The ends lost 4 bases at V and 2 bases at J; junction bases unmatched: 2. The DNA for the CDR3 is TGTGCCAGCAGCAGGACAGGGGGCGGCAATCAGCCCCAGCATTTT. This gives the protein CASSRTGGGNQPQHF.

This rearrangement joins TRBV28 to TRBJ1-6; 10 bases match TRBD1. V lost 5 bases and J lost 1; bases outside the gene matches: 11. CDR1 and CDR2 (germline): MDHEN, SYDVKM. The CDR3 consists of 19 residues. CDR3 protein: CASSPQRQGARSYNSPLHF. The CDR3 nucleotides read TGTGCCAGCAGTCCACAGCGACAGGGGGCCAGGTCCTATAATTCACCCCTCCACTTT.

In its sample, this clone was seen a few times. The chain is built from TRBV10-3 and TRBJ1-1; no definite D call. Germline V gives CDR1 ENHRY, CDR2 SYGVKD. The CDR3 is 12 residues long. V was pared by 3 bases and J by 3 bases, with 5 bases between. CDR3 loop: CAISDGDTEAFF. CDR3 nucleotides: TGTGCCATCAGTGACGGTGACACTGAAGCTTTCTTT.

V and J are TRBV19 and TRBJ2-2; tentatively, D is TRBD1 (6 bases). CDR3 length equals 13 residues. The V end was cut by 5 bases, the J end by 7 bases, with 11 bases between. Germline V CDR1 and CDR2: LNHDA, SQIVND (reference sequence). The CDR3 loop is CASSLGAIGELFF. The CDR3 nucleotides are TGTGCCAGTAGTTTGGGGGCCATCGGGGAGCTGTTTTTT.

CDR3 loop: CSVEETGGYEQYF. CDR3 DNA sequence: TGCAGCGTTGAAGAGACAGGGGGCTACGAGCAGTACTTC. The chain is built from TRBV29-1 and TRBJ2-7; TRBD1 matches at 9 bases. Germline lookup yields CDR1 SQVTM and CDR2 ANQGSEA. V gave up 0 bases and J gave up 3 bases; unmatched junction bases: 0. The CDR3 sequence is 13 residues long.

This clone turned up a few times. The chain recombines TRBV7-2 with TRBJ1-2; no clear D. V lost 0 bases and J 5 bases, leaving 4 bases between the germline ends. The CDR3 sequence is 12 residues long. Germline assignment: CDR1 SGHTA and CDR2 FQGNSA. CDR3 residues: CASSLALYGYTF. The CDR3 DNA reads TGTGCCAGCAGCTTAGCGCTTTATGGCTACACCTTC. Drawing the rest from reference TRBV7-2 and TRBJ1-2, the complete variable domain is GAGVSQSPSNKVTEKGKDVELRCDPISGHTALYWYRQSLGQGLEFLIYFQGNSAPDKSGLPSDRFSAERTGGSVSTLTIQRTQQEDSAVYLCASSLALYGYTFGSGTRLTVV.

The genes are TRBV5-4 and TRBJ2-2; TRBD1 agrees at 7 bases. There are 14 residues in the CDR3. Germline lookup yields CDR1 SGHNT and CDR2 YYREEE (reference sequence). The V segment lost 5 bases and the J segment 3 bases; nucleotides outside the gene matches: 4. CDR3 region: CASSYGQDTGELFF. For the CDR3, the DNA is TGTGCCAGCAGTTACGGACAGGACACCGGGGAGCTGTTTTTT.

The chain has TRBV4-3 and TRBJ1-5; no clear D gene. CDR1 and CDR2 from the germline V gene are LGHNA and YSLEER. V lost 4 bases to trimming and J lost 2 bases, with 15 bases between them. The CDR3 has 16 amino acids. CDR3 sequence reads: CASSPHPVERNQPQHF. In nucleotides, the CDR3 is TGCGCCAGCAGCCCTCACCCCGTCGAGCGCAATCAGCCCCAGCATTTT.

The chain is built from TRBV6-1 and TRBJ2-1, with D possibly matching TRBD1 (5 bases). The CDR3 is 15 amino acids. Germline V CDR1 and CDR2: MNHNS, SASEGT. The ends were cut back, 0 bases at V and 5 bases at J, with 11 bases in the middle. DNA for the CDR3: TGTGCCAGCAGTGAAGCTTCAGCAGGGAACAATGAGCAGTTCTTC. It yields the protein CASSEASAGNNEQFF.

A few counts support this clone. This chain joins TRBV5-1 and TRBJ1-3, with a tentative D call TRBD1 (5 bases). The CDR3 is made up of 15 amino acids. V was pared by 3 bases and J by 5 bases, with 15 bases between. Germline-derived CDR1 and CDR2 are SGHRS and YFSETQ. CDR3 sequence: CASSSQGDSRNTIYF. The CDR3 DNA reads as TGCGCCAGCAGCTCCCAGGGCGACTCACGAAACACCATATATTTT.

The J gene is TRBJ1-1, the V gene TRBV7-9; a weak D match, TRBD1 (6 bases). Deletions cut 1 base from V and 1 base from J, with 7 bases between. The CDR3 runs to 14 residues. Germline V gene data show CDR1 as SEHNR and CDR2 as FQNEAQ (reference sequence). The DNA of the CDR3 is TGTGCCAGCAGCTTAGTGGGGGCGAACACTGAAGCTTTCTTT. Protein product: CASSLVGANTEAFF.

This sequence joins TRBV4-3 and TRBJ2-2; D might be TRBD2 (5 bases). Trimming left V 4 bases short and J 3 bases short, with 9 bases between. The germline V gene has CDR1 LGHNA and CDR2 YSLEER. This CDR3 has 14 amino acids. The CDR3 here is CASSPYGDTGELFF. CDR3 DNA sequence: TGCGCCAGCAGCCCTTACGGGGACACCGGGGAGCTGTTTTTT.

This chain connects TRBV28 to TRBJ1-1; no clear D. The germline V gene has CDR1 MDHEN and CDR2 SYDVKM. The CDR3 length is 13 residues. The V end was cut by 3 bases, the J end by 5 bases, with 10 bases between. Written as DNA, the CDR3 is TGTGCCAGCAGTTTTCTACCACGAACTGAAGCTTTCTTT. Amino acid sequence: CASSFLPRTEAFF. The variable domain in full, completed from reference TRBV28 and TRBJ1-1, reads DVKVTQSSRYLVKRTGEKVFLECVQDMDHENMFWYRQDPGLGLRLIYFSYDVKMKEKGDIPEGYSVSREKKERFSLILESASTNQTSMYLCASSFLPRTEAFFGQGTRLTVV.